Listed below are T cell receptor beta chains from one sample, sequenced in a study of T-cell reconstitution after alpha-beta-depleted transplantation in children. TCRdb independently ran MiXCR on the PCR reads; one entry per CDR3 protein. Of approximately 800,000 distinct CDR3 sequences detected, 15% to 20% appear once; the ten largest clones hold 5%. The source was PBMCs, mostly from graft donor cells, collected 360 days after TCRalphabeta/CD19-depleted stem cell transplant. The receptors derive from a male patient aged 10 to 17 who had a stem cell transplant for acute lymphoblastic leukemia, so the T cells may come from the graft donor. Both conserved end residues are trimmed from each CDR3. Each record gives: J gene, V gene, CDR3 protein.

j_gene: TRBJ2-3
v_gene: TRBV10-3
CDR3aa: AISERTGLDTQY

j_gene: TRBJ2-1
v_gene: TRBV12-5
CDR3aa: ASGLALYEQF

j_gene: TRBJ2-7
v_gene: TRBV7-2
CDR3aa: ASSLDSSSSYEQY

j_gene: TRBJ1-2
v_gene: TRBV6-1
CDR3aa: ASISYRGSDYGYT

j_gene: TRBJ2-1
v_gene: TRBV3-1
CDR3aa: ASSQDVRYNEQF

j_gene: TRBJ1-2
v_gene: TRBV11-2
CDR3aa: ASSLGPGPYGYT

j_gene: TRBJ1-1
v_gene: TRBV5-1
CDR3aa: ASSVAGKGMNTEAF

j_gene: TRBJ1-1
v_gene: TRBV24-1
CDR3aa: ATQLGSPENTEAF

j_gene: TRBJ2-2
v_gene: TRBV7-7
CDR3aa: ASSLGQGATGELF

j_gene: TRBJ2-7
v_gene: TRBV11-2
CDR3aa: ASSLELTSGRAEQY

j_gene: TRBJ2-7
v_gene: TRBV6-5
CDR3aa: ASSYKGSHEQY

j_gene: TRBJ2-7
v_gene: TRBV20-1
CDR3aa: SVLSSYEQY

j_gene: TRBJ2-3
v_gene: TRBV2
CDR3aa: ASTQIGQRTDTQY

j_gene: TRBJ2-4
v_gene: TRBV5-8
CDR3aa: ASTWRKGRREGDIQY

j_gene: TRBJ2-1
v_gene: TRBV12-3/TRBV12-4
CDR3aa: ASSRGSGGSYNEQF

j_gene: TRBJ2-5
v_gene: TRBV7-6
CDR3aa: ASSTRTRQETQY

j_gene: TRBJ2-7
v_gene: TRBV29-1
CDR3aa: SVTGGPYEQY

j_gene: TRBJ2-1
v_gene: TRBV13
CDR3aa: ASSLAAGTEYNEQF

j_gene: TRBJ2-7
v_gene: TRBV5-1
CDR3aa: ASSGGQYSSGRIVYEQY

j_gene: TRBJ1-2
v_gene: TRBV27
CDR3aa: ASRPWDSRYYGYT

j_gene: TRBJ1-5
v_gene: TRBV20-1
CDR3aa: SARDVWAGGGDQPQH

j_gene: TRBJ1-1
v_gene: TRBV14
CDR3aa: ASSRAVGTGVTEAF

j_gene: TRBJ1-2
v_gene: TRBV6-5
CDR3aa: ASSYLRTGENGYT

j_gene: TRBJ2-1
v_gene: TRBV15
CDR3aa: ATSKRALAGVSYNEQF

j_gene: TRBJ2-7
v_gene: TRBV6-5
CDR3aa: ASSSRDRIYEQY

j_gene: TRBJ1-1
v_gene: TRBV3-1
CDR3aa: ASSQYRGRTEAF

j_gene: TRBJ2-1
v_gene: TRBV14
CDR3aa: ASRRGIGLVSPHNEQF

j_gene: TRBJ1-2
v_gene: TRBV3-1
CDR3aa: ASSQAWGHYGYT

j_gene: TRBJ2-5
v_gene: TRBV4-1
CDR3aa: ASSQDMEETQY

j_gene: TRBJ1-6
v_gene: TRBV2
CDR3aa: ASRVSGVQNSPLH

j_gene: TRBJ2-4
v_gene: TRBV11-1
CDR3aa: ASGKPTAKVGAKNIQY

j_gene: TRBJ2-6
v_gene: TRBV5-4
CDR3aa: ASSLIGETGDSGANVLT

j_gene: TRBJ2-1
v_gene: TRBV9
CDR3aa: ASSVGGAKQF

j_gene: TRBJ2-2
v_gene: TRBV7-2
CDR3aa: ASSPAPAGELF

j_gene: TRBJ1-1
v_gene: TRBV5-1
CDR3aa: ASSLRNRGDTEAF

j_gene: TRBJ2-1
v_gene: TRBV5-1
CDR3aa: ASSTGTGRAYNEQF

j_gene: TRBJ2-1
v_gene: TRBV7-9
CDR3aa: ASSSPTGYNEQF

j_gene: TRBJ2-4
v_gene: TRBV9
CDR3aa: ASTPGLSAKNIQY

j_gene: TRBJ2-3
v_gene: TRBV20-1
CDR3aa: SAGGQGVDTQY

j_gene: TRBJ2-1
v_gene: TRBV12-5
CDR3aa: ASGYPGGSSYNEQF

j_gene: TRBJ2-1
v_gene: TRBV20-1
CDR3aa: SANLAVYNEQF

j_gene: TRBJ2-6
v_gene: TRBV9
CDR3aa: ASSVGQGSSGANVLT

j_gene: TRBJ1-1
v_gene: TRBV6-4
CDR3aa: ASRLDRDTEAF

j_gene: TRBJ2-7
v_gene: TRBV30
CDR3aa: AWSVSRTYEQY

j_gene: TRBJ1-4
v_gene: TRBV20-1
CDR3aa: SARGGAGKNEKLF

j_gene: TRBJ1-2
v_gene: TRBV6-1
CDR3aa: ASSRTRNYGYT